The 18 T cell receptor beta chains presented below share a single source sample, sequenced in a study of T cells after yellow fever vaccination. TCRdb redid the calling of the 5' RACE reads with MiXCR, one entry per CDR3 protein. The repertoire holds 300,000 or so distinct CDR3 sequences, with approximately 4.2% as singletons. The starting material was PBMCs, obtained 5 days after the yellow fever booster vaccination. The receptors come from a young man who received the YFV17D yellow fever vaccine.

The sample holds many counts of this clonotype. The CDR3 nucleotides are TGTGCCAGCAGTTTAGCCAGTAATGAAAAACTGTTTTTT. This encodes CASSLASNEKLFF. The gene calls are TRBV12-3 or TRBV12-4 and TRBJ1-4; the D is unclear. This CDR3 region has 13 residues. The V end was cut by 0 bases, the J end by 4 bases, with 3 bases between.

This clonotype has ten or more counts. This chain connects TRBV7-9 to TRBJ2-2; D gene ambiguous. The CDR3 extends over 10 amino acids. Deletions cut 1 base from V and 9 bases from J, with 0 bases between. Germline V gene sequence: CDR1 SEHNR, CDR2 FQNEAQ (reference sequence). CDR3 DNA: TGTGCCAGCAGCTTAGGGGAGCTGTTTTTT. Translated, it gives CASSLGELFF.

The gene calls are TRBV12-3 or TRBV12-4 and TRBJ2-7; maybe TRBD1 (6 bases). CDR3 length equals 12 residues. V dropped 7 bases and J dropped 7 bases, with 14 bases sitting between them. CDR3 sequence reads: CASMKQGWEQYF. In DNA form, the CDR3 reads TGTGCCAGCATGAAACAGGGTTGGGAGCAGTACTTC.

This clonotype was counted many times. The chain has TRBV18 and TRBJ1-1; D is uncertain. V was clipped by 0 bases and J by 1 base, with 9 bases between them. CDR3 size: 15 residues. From germline, CDR1 is KGHSH and CDR2 LQKENI. The CDR3 reads CASSPPGLRNTEAFF. In DNA form, the CDR3 reads TGTGCCAGCTCACCACCGGGGTTGCGGAACACTGAAGCTTTCTTT.

The genes are TRBV14 and TRBJ2-7, with 7 bases matching TRBD2. J gave up 7 bases and V 0 bases, and 9 bases lay outside the gene matches. The CDR3 contains 15 residues. CDR1 and CDR2 (germline): SGHDN, FVKESK. The CDR3 nucleotides read TGTGCCAGCAGCCAAGAACTAGCGTGGGCTAGGGAGCAGTACTTC. Residues: CASSQELAWAREQYF.

V gene TRBV7-2 combines with J gene TRBJ1-2, with 7 bases that match TRBD1. This CDR3 contains 14 residues. Losses at the gene ends were 5 bases for V and 4 bases for J; bases not matched to a gene: 7. Germline CDR1 SGHTA, CDR2 FQGNSA. The CDR3 nucleotides are TGTGCCAGCAGCGTACAGGGGTTCAGCTATGGCTACACCTTC. Its translation: CASSVQGFSYGYTF.

This clonotype appeared a few times. The chain carries TRBV10-3 and TRBJ2-7, with 9 nucleotides matching TRBD1. The CDR3 covers 14 residues. The V segment lost 4 bases and the J segment 6 bases; nucleotides outside the gene matches: 7. Germline V gene lookup returns CDR1 ENHRY and CDR2 SYGVKD. Written as DNA, the CDR3 is TGTGCCATCAGTGGGTTCGAGACAGGGGGCGAGCAGTACGTC. As protein: CAISGFETGGEQYV.

This clonotype was counted a few times. This chain joins TRBV29-1 and TRBJ1-1; D might be TRBD1 (6 bases). Germline V gene lookup returns CDR1 SQVTM and CDR2 ANQGSEA. V shed 8 bases and J shed 8 bases, with 15 bases lying between them. The CDR3 loop spans 11 amino acids. The CDR3 DNA is TGCAGCCCGTGGGGGGGCGAAGAAGCTTTCTTT. Protein: CSPWGGEEAFF.

The table lists this clonotype with many counts. The chain employs TRBV7-3 and TRBJ2-3, with D perhaps given as TRBD1 or TRBD2 (7 bases each). Germline loops: CDR1 SGHTA, CDR2 FQGTGA. The CDR3 has 14 amino acids. Trimming left V 3 bases short and J 4 bases short, with 11 bases between. CDR3 region: CASSFQGGPDTQYF. CDR3 nucleotide sequence: TGTGCCAGCAGCTTTCAGGGGGGGCCAGATACGCAGTATTTT.

The V and J genes are TRBV29-1 and TRBJ2-5; D ambiguous. CDR3 length equals 13 residues. Germline CDR1 is SQVTM and CDR2 is ANQGSEA. V dropped 4 bases and J dropped 5 bases, with 14 bases sitting between them. The CDR3 sequence: CSVAGFGSETQYF. The CDR3 DNA reads as TGCAGCGTTGCGGGTTTCGGAAGCGAGACCCAGTACTTC.

This clonotype was seen a handful of times. This chain links TRBV7-8 with TRBJ1-5, with D unresolved. The CDR3 consists of 14 residues. Trimming pared 0 bases from V and 5 bases from J, leaving 8 bases between. The germline V gene encodes CDR1 SGHVS and CDR2 FQNEAQ. In DNA, the CDR3 is TGTGCCAGCAGCTTAGCCCTGAGGGATCAGCCCCAGCATTTT. Its protein is CASSLALRDQPQHF.

This clonotype was found a few times. The chain uses TRBV29-1 and TRBJ1-3, with D possibly being TRBD1 (5 bases). V lost 7 bases and J lost 4, with 14 bases in between. Looked up from germline, CDR1 is SQVTM and CDR2 is ANQGSEA. This CDR3 is 13 amino acids long. The CDR3 nucleotides are TGCAGCGCCGAATCAGAGGGGGGAAACACCATATATTTT. The encoded protein is CSAESEGGNTIYF.

This clonotype was counted a few times. The chain combines TRBV28 with TRBJ1-6; 9 bases map to TRBD1. CDR3 size: 15 residues. With 7 bases clipped from V and 8 bases from J, the junction kept 9 bases outside the gene matches. The germline gives CDR1 MDHEN, CDR2 SYDVKM. The CDR3 loop is CASNPSGTGYSPLHF. DNA of the CDR3: TGTGCCAGCAATCCTTCGGGGACAGGGTATTCACCCCTCCACTTT.

This clonotype was counted only a few times. J is TRBJ1-5 and V is TRBV28; 9 nucleotides match TRBD1. The CDR3 contains 17 residues. Germline-derived CDR1 and CDR2 are MDHEN and SYDVKM. With V trimmed by 0 bases and J by 0 bases, 3 bases remained unmatched. Here the CDR3 DNA reads TGTGCCAGCAGTTTATGGACAGGGGGATATAGCAATCAGCCCCAGCATTTT. As protein: CASSLWTGGYSNQPQHF.

The V call is TRBV7-3, the J call TRBJ2-3, with D tentatively TRBD1 or TRBD2 (5 bases each). CDR3 length: 15 residues. Trimming cost V 2 bases and J 6 bases, with 15 bases left between them. In germline, CDR1 is SGHTA, CDR2 FQGTGA. The CDR3 DNA reads TGTGCCAGCAGCTTAGGTCCGGGGCCTCGGGATACGCAGTATTTT. This encodes CASSLGPGPRDTQYF.

About this clonotype: It may be a read error: a sequence one base away is much more abundant. The rearrangement joins TRBV5-1 to TRBJ2-3; D ambiguous. The germline V and J ends were trimmed by 2 bases and 4 bases, with 14 bases remaining between them. CDR1 is SGHRS, CDR2 YFSETQ, per germline. The CDR3 sequence is 15 residues long. CDR3 in amino acids: CASSFGSRSADTQYF. CDR3 sequence (DNA): TGCGCCAGCAGCTTTGGATCCAGGAGCGCAGATACGCAGTATTTT.

This clonotype was seen repeatedly, ten times or more. V is TRBV6-4 and J is TRBJ2-1, with 13 bases matching TRBD2. Per the germline V gene, CDR1 is MRHNA and CDR2 is SNTAGT. V shed 3 bases and J 0 bases; nucleotides not matched to a gene: 8. CDR3 length: 19 residues. As DNA, the CDR3 is TGTGCCAGCAGTGAGCCCCGGACTAGCGGGGGACCCTCCTACAATGAGCAGTTCTTC. Translated, it gives CASSEPRTSGGPSYNEQFF.

V and J are TRBV7-9 and TRBJ2-5, with D tentatively TRBD1 (6 bases). The CDR3 totals 16 residues. V lost 2 bases and J 0 bases, leaving 13 bases between the germline ends. Germline CDR1 and CDR2: SEHNR and FQNEAQ (reference sequence). The CDR3 bases are TGTGCCAGCAGCTTAACTCAGGGGAGTTACCAAGAGACCCAGTACTTC. It specifies CASSLTQGSYQETQYF.